Given below is one T cell receptor beta chain in context. The sample originates from a study of cytomegalovirus exposure and HLA in healthy donors. Use of 60 Vbeta and 13 Jbeta primers characterized the PCR. Produced via immunoSEQ multiplex PCR; TCRdb's table is partial and in-frame only. The table includes about 130,000 clones, over 60% detected once. Sequences were obtained from PBMCs. This TCR was recovered from a male donor in good health and CMV-seropositive.

The CDR3 protein is CASSPTGGAFYGYTF. For the CDR3, the DNA is TGTGCCAGCAGCCCCACAGGGGGCGCTTTCTATGGCTACACCTTC. The V and J genes are TRBV5-4 and TRBJ1-2; 9 positions match TRBD1. CDR1 is SGHNT, CDR2 YYREEE, per germline (reference sequence). The CDR3 covers 15 residues. V gave up 4 bases and J gave up 4 bases; unmatched junction bases: 8.